This T cell receptor beta chain was retrieved from a study of blood T cell repertoires in COVID-19. Across the study: Both acute and convalescent COVID-19 samples were obtained from the United States, Italy and Spain. Sources were T cells, B-cell-depleted T cells, or PBMCs; the material itself was cDNA or gDNA.

Germline V lookup: CDR1 SQVTM, CDR2 ANQGSEA. This CDR3 is 14 amino acids long. With 4 bases clipped from V and 6 bases from J, the junction kept 8 bases outside the gene matches. Authors' processing steps: From reference gene primer amplification, estimates of nucleated cell counts were derived. Sequencing used immunoSEQ multiplex PCR; TCRdb keeps in-frame clones, though not all of them. The D gene and trimming were derived from the DNA, and the V and J assignments and clone size from that table. The data show about 330,000 clones, with approximately 85% seen just once and 6% to 9% held by the top ten.

This receptor was obtained from a human donor in a cohort sampled during active COVID-19. The chain carries TRBV29-1 and TRBJ2-2; the match to TRBD2 covers 7 bases. The specimen was peripheral blood. DNA of the CDR3: TGCAGCGTTGGGGAGGGACCCCGAGCCGGGGAGCTGTTTTTT. This codes for CSVGEGPRAGELFF.